This TCR beta chain comes out of a study of T cell responses to AZD1222 COVID-19 vaccine (dated by TCRdb to about 2021). Regarding the complete study: AZD1222 recipients with second doses at about 4 weeks or about 12 weeks were pooled, because spike-specific TCR depth and breadth did not differ between schedules. TCR sequencing was performed for roughly 240 trial participants, of whom about 210 were given two doses of AZD1222 and around 25 were given two doses of MenACWY control vaccine. Trial participants were enrolled by age into subgroups of 18-55, 56-69 and 70-plus years, and about 150, 27 and 61 TCR-sequenced participants, respectively, were included in these subgroups. The paper's findings and limits, for the study overall: No day 14 peak-response samples were available, so repertoires were characterized only after the peak T cell response. The vaccine-associated CD4 TCRs covered the entire spike protein, and the dominant responses fell in regions 160-218 and 743-854. Participants were mostly white British, with more females than males. The authors suggested clonal diversity may have been underestimated. Only five to seven AZD1222 recipients were SARS-CoV-2 seropositive at baseline, limiting conclusions about previously exposed vaccinees. Spike-specific TCR breadth and depth rose significantly after two AZD1222 doses compared with day 0 and with MenACWY recipients. Reportedly, almost half of the unique spike-specific TCRs recognized epitopes lying outside the regions that are mutated in the B.1.351 and B.1.1.7 variants. In the small 56-69-year group, the increase in depth fell short of significance, most likely because of low power.

The CDR3 regions of human TCRbeta chains were subjected to immunosequencing. On the authors' methods: Repertoire TCRs were matched against a reference library of SARS-CoV-2-specific TCRs generated with the MIRA antigen-specificity platform. Breadth was defined as the fraction of unique TCRs that were SARS-CoV-2-associated. Depth was defined as the fraction of total T cells that were SARS-CoV-2-associated. Each spike-specific TCR was assigned to its reactive spike region and to a CD4 or CD8 class using the MIRA data. Log10-transformed breadth and depth values were compared by one-way ANOVA with Sidak's multiple comparisons tests. TCRdb's version of the immuneACCESS table is confined to in-frame rearrangements and falls short of the full clone set. An unresolved V gene accounts for under half of the shortfall where checked; the remainder is of unknown origin. D and trimming come from the DNA, and the V and J calls and clone size come from that table. The sample table holds roughly 110,000 clones, of which roughly 90% were seen once. Jointly, the top ten make up 6.5% to 8% of the sample.

Including cysteine and phenylalanine, the CDR3 has 19 amino acids. CDR3 DNA is the only sequence kept; it has 57 bases, read in frame from the first base. V is trimmed back by 6 bases and J by 2 bases, and the junction contains 17 bases that no gene match accounts for. CDR1 and CDR2 are read off the germline V gene as KGHSH and LQKENI. Notes on this clone: Its cognate antigen has yet to be identified. No qualities accompany the bases; no much larger clone lies one base away.

Explained via the paper, the time point label denotes: baseline before first vaccination. Vaccinee samples came from UK trials COV001 and COV002, including a single-blind randomized controlled phase 2/3 trial of AZD1222 (ChAdOx1 nCoV-19) in healthy adults. For TCRbeta chain sequencing, PBMC samples were collected from trial participants at day 0 and at day 28 after the second dose. This receptor was identified in an adult in good health. Recombination connected TRBV18 to TRBJ1-2, and 11 bases in between align with TRBD1. The sequenced sample was peripheral blood, obtained on day 0 of AZD1222 vaccination. The nucleotide sequence reads as follows: TGTGCCAGCTCTCCGGTTCTGATCGGGACAGGGGGTAGAAACTATGGCTACACCTTC. This yields the protein CASSPVLIGTGGRNYGYTF.